The T cell receptor beta chain described here comes from a study of T-cell reconstitution after alpha-beta-depleted transplantation in children. This CDR3 is 11 amino acids long. Trimming shortened V by 1 base and J by 11 bases, and 9 bases separated the two germline ends. Germline V gene lookup returns CDR1 DFQATT and CDR2 SNEGSKA (reference sequence). This clonotype was found many times. This sample's TCRbeta library carried unique molecular identifier barcodes. Using its own MiXCR run on the PCR reads, TCRdb lists one record per CDR3 protein. The table lists some 600,000 distinct CDR3 sequences, around a sixth of them singletons.

The chain has TRBV20-1 and TRBJ2-1; D is perhaps TRBD1 or TRBD2 (5 bases each). This receptor was obtained from a human donor who donated a stem cell graft to a child with acute myeloid leukemia. The sample in question was PBMCs from the stem cell graft donor, obtained from the stem cell graft. The CDR3 is CSARAGPKQFF. The DNA for the CDR3 is TGCAGTGCTAGAGCGGGACCTAAGCAGTTCTTC.